These 16 T cell receptor beta chains were sequenced from one sample in a study of cytomegalovirus exposure and HLA in healthy donors. 60 Vbeta and 13 Jbeta primers were used in PCR. This table comes from immunoSEQ multiplex PCR, and its TCRdb copy is limited to in-frame clones, with some not included. The data contain about 190,000 clones, about nine tenths of them seen just once; the ten biggest clones take up 1% to 1.4%. The sequenced sample was PBMCs. All receptors derive from a boy younger than 10 in good health and CMV-seronegative.

This chain connects TRBV27 to TRBJ1-6; D not certain. CDR1 is MNHEY, CDR2 SMNVEV, per germline (reference sequence). This CDR3 is 13 amino acids long. The V gene lost 8 bases and the J gene lost 5 bases, with 10 bases spanning the gap. The CDR3 coding sequence is TGTGCCAGCGAGCCAGGTGATAATTCACCCCTCCACTTT. Amino acids: CASEPGDNSPLHF.

Comments on this clone: The junction departs from the called germline gene at one end, perhaps through a read error. In DNA, the CDR3 is TGTTCCAGCAGCCCTCAAGTTAATCCAGGGGGAAATGAAAAACTGTTTTTT. This sequence encodes CSSSPQVNPGGNEKLFF. V and J are TRBV7-9 and TRBJ1-4, with 7 positions matching TRBD1. This CDR3 is 17 amino acids long. Germline loops: CDR1 SEHNR, CDR2 FQNEAQ (reference sequence). The full variable domain, in which reference TRBV7-9 and TRBJ1-4 provide the parts outside the CDR3, is DTGVSQNPRHKITKRGQNVTFRCDPISEHNRLYWYRQTLGQGPEFLTYFQNEAQLEKSRLLSDRFSAERPKGSFSTLEIQRTEQGDSAMYLCSSSPQVNPGGNEKLFFGSGTQLSVL.

The chain has TRBV27 and TRBJ2-3, with D perhaps TRBD2 (6 bases). Germline CDR1 reads MNHEY; CDR2 reads SMNVEV (reference sequence). The V end was cut by 0 bases, the J end by 1 base, with 11 bases between. This CDR3 contains 16 residues. CDR3 region: CASSLSMSSGTDTQYF. CDR3 nucleotide sequence: TGTGCCAGCAGTTTATCGATGTCTAGCGGCACAGATACGCAGTATTTT.

This clone was observed a few times. This sequence joins TRBV6-1 and TRBJ2-7, with a possible D match to TRBD1 (5 bases). The germline V gene has CDR1 MNHNS and CDR2 SASEGT. V lost 7 bases, J lost 6 bases, and 16 bases lay in between. The CDR3 has 13 amino acids. The CDR3 loop reads CASTSGSATEQYF. The CDR3, as DNA: TGTGCCAGCACTTCAGGGTCCGCGACCGAGCAGTACTTC.

This clone was counted once. The V gene is TRBV28, the J gene TRBJ2-2; no clear D. Trimming removed 3 bases at V and 3 bases at J, with 8 bases between. The length of the CDR3 is 14 residues. The germline CDR1 and CDR2 sequences are MDHEN and SYDVKM. CDR3 sequence: CASSFRTDTGELFF. As DNA, the CDR3 is TGTGCCAGCAGTTTTCGTACTGACACCGGGGAGCTGTTTTTT.

The chain links TRBV30 to TRBJ1-2; D unclear. Germline V lookup: CDR1 GTSNPN, CDR2 SVGIG (reference sequence). Trimming left V 3 bases short and J 3 bases short, with 17 bases between. CDR3 length: 15 residues. The CDR3 is CAWSEIRETYYGYTF. CDR3 nucleotides: TGTGCCTGGAGCGAAATTAGAGAAACCTACTATGGCTACACCTTC.

The genes are TRBV5-5 and TRBJ2-1, with TRBD2 matching 9 bases. V lost 6 bases and J lost 6; bases outside the gene matches: 13. The CDR3 is made up of 16 amino acids. Germline CDR1 and CDR2: SGHKS and YYEKEE (reference sequence). In DNA, the CDR3 is TGTGCCAGCACCTTAACCGGGACTAGCTCTTCCAATGAGCAGTTCTTC. Its translation: CASTLTGTSSSNEQFF.

The chain is built from TRBV10-3 and TRBJ2-3, with a weak D call TRBD1 (6 bases). The CDR3 has 15 residues. Germline CDR1 ENHRY, CDR2 SYGVKD. The germline V and J ends were trimmed by 0 bases and 4 bases, with 11 bases remaining between them. In nucleotides, the CDR3 is TGTGCCATCAGTGAGTCGGGGGCGTCTGCAGATACGCAGTATTTT. Its translation: CAISESGASADTQYF.

This sequence joins TRBV27 and TRBJ1-4; D is unresolved. The CDR3 is made up of 15 amino acids. Germline V gene sequence: CDR1 MNHEY, CDR2 SMNVEV (reference sequence). Trimming removed 4 bases at V and 5 bases at J, with 14 bases between. The CDR3 DNA reads TGTGCCAGCAGTTCGTACACAGAAACCAATGAAAAACTGTTTTTT. It yields the protein CASSSYTETNEKLFF.

This clone appeared once. J is TRBJ1-1 and V is TRBV6-5; 7 bases fit TRBD1. V was clipped by 4 bases and J by 4 bases; unmatched bases: 9. The CDR3 has 15 amino acids. In germline, CDR1 is MNHEY, CDR2 SVGAGI. The CDR3 nucleotides read TGTGCCAGCAGTTCTAGGACAGGTTTAAGCACTGAAGCTTTCTTT. It yields the protein CASSSRTGLSTEAFF.

The rearrangement uses TRBV19 and TRBJ1-5; no reliable D call. In germline, CDR1 is LNHDA, CDR2 SQIVND (reference sequence). This CDR3 has 12 residues. V dropped 6 bases and J dropped 2 bases, with 5 bases sitting between them. The CDR3 sequence: CASSVGNQPQHF. In DNA form, the CDR3 reads TGTGCCAGTAGCGTCGGCAATCAGCCCCAGCATTTT. The full variable domain, its missing parts supplied by reference TRBV19 and TRBJ1-5, is DGGITQSPKYLFRKEGQNVTLSCEQNLNHDAMYWYRQDPGQGLRLIYYSQIVNDFQKGDIAEGYSVSREKKESFPLTVTSAQKNPTAFYLCASSVGNQPQHFGDGTRLSIL.

The gene calls are TRBV6-1 and TRBJ2-5; D remains unclear. The CDR3 extends over 12 amino acids. The V and J ends lost 6 bases and 3 bases respectively, with 8 bases between them. CDR1 is MNHNS, CDR2 SASEGT, per germline. The DNA for the CDR3 is TGTGCCAGCAGCCCTCGTGAAGAGACCCAGTACTTC. Protein product: CASSPREETQYF.

The chain couples TRBV28 to TRBJ2-2, with 8 bases that match TRBD1. The CDR3 consists of 16 residues. Germline CDR1 is MDHEN and CDR2 is SYDVKM. The V gene end was trimmed by 3 bases and the J gene end by 6 bases; junction bases not matched to a gene: 9. Here the CDR3 reads CASSFAGQGFAGELFF. The DNA of the CDR3 is TGTGCCAGCAGTTTCGCTGGACAGGGTTTTGCCGGGGAGCTGTTTTTT.

The genes are TRBV6-5 and TRBJ2-5, with TRBD1 as a possible D gene (6 bases). This CDR3 contains 14 residues. Trimming shortened V by 5 bases and J by 4 bases, and 14 bases separated the two germline ends. Per germline, CDR1 MNHEY and CDR2 SVGAGI. CDR3 in amino acids: CASSRTGIGETQYF. CDR3 coding DNA: TGTGCCAGCAGTCGTACAGGGATCGGAGAGACCCAGTACTTC.

The J gene is TRBJ2-4, the V gene TRBV25-1, with TRBD1 matching over 10 bases. Per germline, CDR1 MGHDK and CDR2 SYGVNS. The CDR3 runs 14 residues. Trimming took 10 bases from V and 4 from J; bases not matched to a gene: 7. This CDR3 is CATRPGQGKNIQYF. The CDR3, as DNA: TGTGCCACCCGTCCGGGACAGGGGAAAAACATTCAGTACTTC. The full variable domain, its missing parts supplied by reference TRBV25-1 and TRBJ2-4, is EADIYQTPRYLVIGTGKKITLECSQTMGHDKMYWYQQDPGMELHLIHYSYGVNSTEKGDLSSESTVSRIRTEHFPLTLESARPSHTSQYLCATRPGQGKNIQYFGAGTRLSVL.

This chain links TRBV5-8 with TRBJ2-2; TRBD2 might be the D (7 bases). The germline gives CDR1 SGHTS, CDR2 YDEGEE. Trimming cost V 3 bases and J 5 bases, with 11 bases left between them. The CDR3 extends over 14 amino acids. CDR3 in DNA: TGTGCCAGCAGCTGGGGGCGGGGGACCGGGGAGCTGTTTTTT. It translates to CASSWGRGTGELFF. Full variable domain (missing parts from reference TRBV5-8 and TRBJ2-2): EAGVTQSPTHLIKTRGQQATLRCSPISGHTSVYWYQQALGLGLQFLLWYDEGEERNRGNFPPRFSGRQFPNYSSELNVNALELEDSALYLCASSWGRGTGELFFGEGSRLTVL.